Following are 20 T cell receptor beta chains from one sample sequenced in a study of T cell repertoires in cytomegalovirus infection. Their antigen targets remain unknown. Each CDR3 protein is one row after TCRdb ran MiXCR on the reads. Of 350,000 to 400,000 distinct CDR3 sequences listed, about 35% are singletons. Sequencing was performed on cultured PBMCs, taken from culture after CMV antigen stimulation. These receptors were taken from a human donor in good health (CMV status not recorded). Some clones in this sample may be carry-over from other donors' samples.

There are a few counts of this clonotype. This chain uses TRBV9 with TRBJ2-1, with D hard to call. The V end was cut by 0 bases, the J end by 5 bases, with 9 bases between. CDR3 length: 14 residues. Germline V gene data show CDR1 as SGDLS and CDR2 as YYNGEE. The CDR3 is CASSVAVLNNEQFF. CDR3 nucleotides: TGTGCCAGCAGCGTAGCCGTCTTAAACAATGAGCAGTTCTTC.

At least ten counts were recorded for this clonotype. V gene TRBV6-1 combines with J gene TRBJ1-3; D not certain. The CDR3 is made up of 15 amino acids. V gave up 7 bases and J gave up 8 bases, with 21 bases separating them. CDR1 and CDR2 (germline): MNHNS, SASEGT. CDR3 DNA: TGTGCCAGCATCTACCCGGCCCCAAGCGGGGACACCATATATTTT. It is translated as CASIYPAPSGDTIYF.

This clonotype has only a few counts. The rearrangement uses TRBV28 and TRBJ1-2; 8 bases are a match to TRBD1. Germline assignment: CDR1 MDHEN and CDR2 SYDVKM. The CDR3 totals 12 residues. The junction had 2 bases not matched to a gene; V was cut back by 6 bases and J by 5 bases. The chain's CDR3 is CASSWTGYGYTF. The CDR3 nucleotides read TGTGCCAGCAGCTGGACAGGGTATGGCTACACCTTC.

Here the CDR3 DNA reads TGTGCCATCAGGAGGGGGCAACAAGAGACCCAGTACTTC. Translating gives CAIRRGQQETQYF. The genes are TRBV10-3 and TRBJ2-5; 7 nucleotides align to TRBD1. The V gene's germline CDR1 is ENHRY and CDR2 SYGVKD. With 6 bases clipped from V and 2 bases from J, the junction kept 3 bases outside the gene matches. CDR3 length: 13 residues.

There are a few counts of this clonotype. This chain joins TRBV4-3 and TRBJ2-2; D is uncertain. Germline loops: CDR1 LGHNA, CDR2 YSLEER. Trimming took 2 bases from V and 7 from J, leaving 11 bases between them. This CDR3 region has 14 residues. CDR3 loop: CASSQSRTGGELFF. Here the CDR3 DNA reads TGCGCCAGCAGCCAATCCCGAACGGGCGGGGAGCTGTTTTTT.

V and J are TRBV7-6 and TRBJ2-7; 8 nucleotides align to TRBD2. With V trimmed by 1 base and J by 2 bases, 13 bases remained unmatched. The length of the CDR3 is 18 residues. Germline CDR1 reads SGHVS; CDR2 reads FNYEAQ. The CDR3 protein is CASSLGVAGLGGTYEQYF. Here the CDR3 DNA reads TGTGCCAGCAGCTTAGGGGTAGCGGGATTGGGAGGCACCTACGAGCAGTACTTC. The full variable domain, in which reference TRBV7-6 and TRBJ2-7 provide the parts outside the CDR3, is GAGVSQSPRYKVTKRGQDVALRCDPISGHVSLYWYRQALGQGPEFLTYFNYEAQQDKSGLPNDRFSAERPEGSISTLTIQRTEQRDSAMYRCASSLGVAGLGGTYEQYFGPGTRLTVT.

This clonotype turned up a few times. The chain employs TRBV4-1 and TRBJ2-7; TRBD2 agrees at 10 bases. CDR3 length: 15 residues. From germline, CDR1 is MGHRA and CDR2 YSYEKL. Trimming at V came to 4 bases and at J to 0 bases, leaving 3 bases not matched to a gene. The CDR3 loop is CASSLLAGDSYEQYV. DNA of the CDR3: TGCGCCAGCAGCCTGCTAGCGGGGGACTCCTACGAGCAGTACGTC.

This clonotype has just a few counts. The chain combines TRBV7-9 with TRBJ2-7; D possibly corresponds to TRBD1 (6 bases). The V end lost 1 base, the J end lost 4 bases, and 14 bases lay between the germline ends. Germline V gene data show CDR1 as SEHNR and CDR2 as FQNEAQ (reference sequence). The CDR3 has 15 amino acids. The CDR3 DNA reads as TGTGCCAGCAGCTTAGAAGTGTGGGGGACATACGAGCAGTACTTC. It translates to CASSLEVWGTYEQYF.

The chain is built from TRBV12-3 or TRBV12-4 and TRBJ2-3; 7 bases fit TRBD2. There are 13 residues in the CDR3. The J segment lost 5 bases and the V segment lost 2 bases, leaving 1 base of the junction unmatched. CDR3 in amino acids: CASSLTGGDTQYF. The CDR3 DNA is TGTGCCAGCAGTTTAACGGGAGGAGATACGCAGTATTTT.

This clonotype showed up just a few times. The CDR3 nucleotides are TGTGCCAGCAGCCAAGCTTCGAGGTTTGCCTTGAACACTGAAGCTTTCTTT. It specifies CASSQASRFALNTEAFF. This rearrangement joins TRBV4-2 to TRBJ1-1; D uncertain. V gave up 1 base and J gave up 0 bases, with 15 bases separating them. This CDR3 has 17 amino acids. Germline CDR1 and CDR2: LGHNA and YNFKEQ.

This chain joins TRBV6-4 and TRBJ2-1; possible D gene TRBD1, 5 bases. Germline V lookup: CDR1 MRHNA, CDR2 SNTAGT. The CDR3 contains 14 residues. The V end lost 0 bases, the J end lost 13 bases, and 16 bases lay between the germline ends. For the CDR3, the DNA is TGTGCCAGCAGTGACTCGATCTGGGGCGGTCATCAGTTCTTC. As protein: CASSDSIWGGHQFF.

This clonotype was observed a few times. This chain uses TRBV12-3 or TRBV12-4 with TRBJ2-3; weak D call: TRBD1 (6 bases). This CDR3 is 14 amino acids long. The V end was cut by 5 bases, the J end by 0 bases, with 9 bases between. CDR3 protein: CASSQGLSTDTQYF. The DNA of the CDR3 is TGTGCCAGCAGTCAGGGGTTAAGCACAGATACGCAGTATTTT.

This clonotype was recorded a few times. The chain carries TRBV6-2 or TRBV6-3 and TRBJ2-1; 7 bases fit TRBD2. The CDR3 loop spans 15 amino acids. From germline, CDR1 is MNHEY and CDR2 SVGEGT. J gave up 2 bases and V 5 bases, and 6 bases lay outside the gene matches. The CDR3 nucleotides are TGTGCCAGCAGTACCGGGACTAAGACCTACAATGAGCAGTTCTTC. This encodes CASSTGTKTYNEQFF.

There are many counts of this clonotype. J is TRBJ2-7 and V is TRBV7-8, with 7 bases fitting TRBD1. The CDR3 totals 13 residues. In germline, CDR1 is SGHVS, CDR2 FQNEAQ. The trim removed 5 bases at V and 2 bases at J, leaving 3 bases unmatched. CDR3 sequence reads: CASSPGQTYEQYF. CDR3 bases: TGTGCCAGCAGCCCGGGACAGACCTACGAGCAGTACTTC.

This clonotype was recorded a few times. J is TRBJ1-2 and V is TRBV6-8; D possibly corresponds to TRBD1 (6 bases). The CDR3 length is 15 residues. V was pared by 6 bases and J by 5 bases, with 19 bases between. Germline values: CDR1 MNHGY, CDR2 SAAAGT. DNA for the CDR3: TGTGCCAGCAGATCCGGACAGAGCTGGGGGTATGGCTACACCTTC. Translated, it gives CASRSGQSWGYGYTF.

This clonotype was counted between two and nine times. The chain combines TRBV7-2 with TRBJ1-5; D unclear. This CDR3 spans 13 amino acids. Per the germline V gene, CDR1 is SGHTA and CDR2 is FQGNSA. The V end lost 3 bases, the J end lost 4 bases, and 7 bases lay between the germline ends. The CDR3 sequence: CASSFEVNQPQHF. DNA of the CDR3: TGTGCCAGCAGCTTTGAAGTTAATCAGCCCCAGCATTTT.

The genes are TRBV20-1 and TRBJ1-1; D is uncertain. The V end lost 4 bases, the J end lost 0 bases, and 12 bases lay between the germline ends. Germline assignment: CDR1 DFQATT and CDR2 SNEGSKA (reference sequence). The CDR3 has 14 residues. The CDR3 sequence is CSATRSQLNTEAFF. The CDR3 DNA reads TGCAGTGCTACCCGGTCCCAGCTGAACACTGAAGCTTTCTTT.

This chain links TRBV20-1 with TRBJ2-7; possibly TRBD1 for D (6 bases). CDR1 DFQATT and CDR2 SNEGSKA come from the germline V gene (reference sequence). This CDR3 contains 15 residues. Between the trimmed V and J ends, which lost 3 bases and 0 bases, there was a span of 15 bases. The CDR3 nucleotides are TGCAGTGCTAGGTCCTTCACAGGGTTCTCCTACGAGCAGTACTTC. Protein sequence: CSARSFTGFSYEQYF.

This clonotype was picked up a small number of times. The chain joins TRBV28 to TRBJ1-3; possible D gene TRBD1, 5 bases. The CDR3 runs to 16 residues. Per the germline V gene, CDR1 is MDHEN and CDR2 is SYDVKM. V was cut by 2 bases and J by 4 bases, with 15 bases left in between. The CDR3, as DNA: TGTGCCAGCAGTTTAGCGGTCGGGGGAGGGGGAAACACCATATATTTT. It encodes CASSLAVGGGGNTIYF.

The rearrangement links TRBV11-3 to TRBJ2-1, with 9 bases matching TRBD2. The trim removed 4 bases at V and 9 bases at J, leaving 13 bases unmatched. Germline lookup yields CDR1 SGHNT and CDR2 YENEEA. The CDR3 has 16 residues. CDR3 residues: CASSYSGTSSSGEQFF. The CDR3 DNA sequence: TGTGCCAGCAGCTACTCCGGGACTAGCTCCTCGGGTGAGCAGTTCTTC.